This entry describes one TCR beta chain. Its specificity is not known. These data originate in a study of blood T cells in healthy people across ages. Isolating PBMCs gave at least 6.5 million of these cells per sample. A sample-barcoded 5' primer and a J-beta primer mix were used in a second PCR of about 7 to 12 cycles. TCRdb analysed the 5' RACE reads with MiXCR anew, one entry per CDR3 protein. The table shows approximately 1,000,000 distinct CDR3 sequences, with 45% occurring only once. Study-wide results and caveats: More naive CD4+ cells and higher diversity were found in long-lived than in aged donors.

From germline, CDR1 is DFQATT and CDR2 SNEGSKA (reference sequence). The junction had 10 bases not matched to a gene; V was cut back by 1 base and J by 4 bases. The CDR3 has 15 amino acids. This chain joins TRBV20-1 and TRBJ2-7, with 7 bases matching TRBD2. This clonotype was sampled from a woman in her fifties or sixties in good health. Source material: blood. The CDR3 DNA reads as TGCAGTGCTAGAGGGTTATCTGGGGGAGGGTACGAGCAGTACTTC. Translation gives CSARGLSGGGYEQYF.